The sequence of this T cell receptor (beta chain) was determined in a study of OX40 agonist ivuxolimab in advanced cancers. General study results and limits: Low normalized T-cell clonal expansion also characterized some of the nonresponders. There were, on average, more expanded clones in CD8+ T cells than in CD4+.

The data were produced by immunoSEQ multiplex PCR, yet TCRdb's version contains in-frame clones alone and is incomplete. Here the sample spans tens of thousands of clones, approximately 80% being singletons. As regards this clone: Its antigen is currently unknown.

Trimming stripped 1 base from V and 1 base from J, with 16 bases between. The CDR3 is 17 residues long. Germline V gene data show CDR1 as SGHAT and CDR2 as FQNNGV. The V and J genes are TRBV11-2 and TRBJ2-5; D tentatively fits TRBD1 or TRBD2 (5 bases each). This sequence was found in an adult with an advanced solid tumor such as melanoma, head and neck, liver or kidney cancer. The sequencing used CD4+ or CD8+ T cells sorted from blood, collected in a trial of the OX40 agonist ivuxolimab. CDR3 protein: CASSLGGRLGSQETQYF. CDR3 coding DNA: TGTGCCAGCAGCTTAGGGGGCAGATTAGGGAGCCAAGAGACCCAGTACTTC. Drawing the rest from reference TRBV11-2 and TRBJ2-5, the complete variable domain is EAGVAQSPRYKIIEKRQSVAFWCNPISGHATLYWYQQILGQGPKLLIQFQNNGVVDDSQLPKDRFSAERLKGVDSTLKIQPAKLEDSAVYLCASSLGGRLGSQETQYFGPGTRLLVL.